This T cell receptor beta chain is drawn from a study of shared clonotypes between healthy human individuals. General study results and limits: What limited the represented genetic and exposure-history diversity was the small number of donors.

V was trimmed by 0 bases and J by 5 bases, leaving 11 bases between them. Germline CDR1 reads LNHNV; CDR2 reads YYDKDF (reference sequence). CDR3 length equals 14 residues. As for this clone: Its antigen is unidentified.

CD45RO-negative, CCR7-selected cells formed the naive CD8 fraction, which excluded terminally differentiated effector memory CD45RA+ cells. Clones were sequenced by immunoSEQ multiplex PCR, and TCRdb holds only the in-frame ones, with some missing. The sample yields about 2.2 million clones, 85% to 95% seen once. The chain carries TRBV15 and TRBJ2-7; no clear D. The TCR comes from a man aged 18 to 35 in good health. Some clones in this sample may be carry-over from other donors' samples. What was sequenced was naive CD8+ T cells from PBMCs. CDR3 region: CATSREKVRNEQYF. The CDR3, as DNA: TGTGCCACCAGCAGAGAAAAGGTTAGGAACGAGCAGTACTTC.